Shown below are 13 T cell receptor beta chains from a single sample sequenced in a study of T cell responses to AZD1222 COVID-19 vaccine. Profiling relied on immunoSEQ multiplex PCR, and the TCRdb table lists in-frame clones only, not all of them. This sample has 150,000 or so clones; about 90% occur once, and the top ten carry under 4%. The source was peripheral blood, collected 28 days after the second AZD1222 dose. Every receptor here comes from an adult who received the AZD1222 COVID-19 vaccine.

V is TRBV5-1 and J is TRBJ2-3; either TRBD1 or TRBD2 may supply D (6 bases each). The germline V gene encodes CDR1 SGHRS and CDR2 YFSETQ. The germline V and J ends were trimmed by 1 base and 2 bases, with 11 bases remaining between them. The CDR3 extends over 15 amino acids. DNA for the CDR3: TGCGCCAGCAGCTTGAGGGGGGTGAACACAGATACGCAGTATTTT. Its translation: CASSLRGVNTDTQYF.

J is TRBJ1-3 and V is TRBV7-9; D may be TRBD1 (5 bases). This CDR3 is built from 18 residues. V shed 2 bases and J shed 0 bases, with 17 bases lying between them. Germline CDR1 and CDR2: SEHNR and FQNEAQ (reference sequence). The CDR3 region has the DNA TGTGCCAGCAGCTTATCCATGGGGGTGATCGGCTCTGGAAACACCATATATTTT. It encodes CASSLSMGVIGSGNTIYF.

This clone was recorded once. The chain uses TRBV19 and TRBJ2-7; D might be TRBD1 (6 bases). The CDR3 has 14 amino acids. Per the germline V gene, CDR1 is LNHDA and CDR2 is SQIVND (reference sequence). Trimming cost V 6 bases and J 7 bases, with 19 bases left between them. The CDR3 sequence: CASSKPTGLGEQYF. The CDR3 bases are TGTGCCAGTAGCAAACCAACAGGGTTGGGAGAGCAGTACTTC.

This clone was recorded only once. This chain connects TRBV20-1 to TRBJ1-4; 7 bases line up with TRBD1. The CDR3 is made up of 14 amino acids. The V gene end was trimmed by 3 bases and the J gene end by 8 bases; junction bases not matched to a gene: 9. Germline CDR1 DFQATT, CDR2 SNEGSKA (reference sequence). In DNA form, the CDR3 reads TGCAGTGCTAGTCCGAGGGGGCGCCGAGAAAAACTGTTTTTT. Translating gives CSASPRGRREKLFF.

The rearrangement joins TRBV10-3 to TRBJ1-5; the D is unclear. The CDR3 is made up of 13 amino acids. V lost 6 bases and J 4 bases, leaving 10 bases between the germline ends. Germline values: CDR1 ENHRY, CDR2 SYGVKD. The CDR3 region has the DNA TGTGCCATCAGCGAACTTAGGAATCAGCCCCAGCATTTT. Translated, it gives CAISELRNQPQHF.

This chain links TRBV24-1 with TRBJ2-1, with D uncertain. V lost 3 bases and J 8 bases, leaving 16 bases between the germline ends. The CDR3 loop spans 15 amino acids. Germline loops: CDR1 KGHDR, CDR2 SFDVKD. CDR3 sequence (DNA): TGTGCCACCAGTGATCTCTTTTCAAGTCCCGATGAGCAGTTCTTC. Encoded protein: CATSDLFSSPDEQFF.

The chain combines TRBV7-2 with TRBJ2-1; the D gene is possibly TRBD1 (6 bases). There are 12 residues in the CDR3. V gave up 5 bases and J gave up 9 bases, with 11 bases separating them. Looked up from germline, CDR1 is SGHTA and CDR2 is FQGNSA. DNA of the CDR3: TGTGCCAGCAGCCACAGGGCCGGTGAGCAGTTCTTC. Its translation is CASSHRAGEQFF.

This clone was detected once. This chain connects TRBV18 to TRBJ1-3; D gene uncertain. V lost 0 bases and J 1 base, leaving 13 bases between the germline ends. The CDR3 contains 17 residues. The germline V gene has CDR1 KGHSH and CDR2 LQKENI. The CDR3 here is CASSPPVGAGSGNTIYF. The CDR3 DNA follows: TGTGCCAGCTCACCACCTGTGGGCGCCGGGTCTGGAAACACCATATATTTT. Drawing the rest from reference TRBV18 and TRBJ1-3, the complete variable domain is NAGVMQNPRHLVRRRGQEARLRCSPMKGHSHVYWYRQLPEEGLKFMVYLQKENIIDESGMPKERFSAEFPKEGPSILRIQQVVRGDSAAYFCASSPPVGAGSGNTIYFGEGSWLTVV.

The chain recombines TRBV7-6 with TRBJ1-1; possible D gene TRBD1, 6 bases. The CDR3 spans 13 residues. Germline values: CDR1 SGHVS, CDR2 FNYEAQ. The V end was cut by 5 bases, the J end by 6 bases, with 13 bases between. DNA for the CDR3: TGTGCCAGCAGCGCCAAACAGGGCTCTGAAGCTTTCTTT. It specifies CASSAKQGSEAFF.

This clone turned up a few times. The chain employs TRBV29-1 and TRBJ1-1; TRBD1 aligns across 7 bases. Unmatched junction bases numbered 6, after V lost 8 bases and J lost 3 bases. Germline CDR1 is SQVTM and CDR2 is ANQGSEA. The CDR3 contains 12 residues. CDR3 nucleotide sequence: TGCAGCACAGGGGATTGGGACACTGAAGCTTTCTTT. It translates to CSTGDWDTEAFF.

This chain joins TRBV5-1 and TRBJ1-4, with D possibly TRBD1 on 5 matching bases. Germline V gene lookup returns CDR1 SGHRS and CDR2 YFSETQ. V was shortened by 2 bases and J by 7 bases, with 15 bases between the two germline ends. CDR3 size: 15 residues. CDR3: CASSFLPGVGEKLFF. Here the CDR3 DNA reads TGCGCCAGCAGCTTCCTCCCGGGGGTAGGTGAAAAACTGTTTTTT.

CDR3: CASGTGTGSQPQHF. The CDR3 DNA reads TGTGCTAGTGGTACCGGGACAGGGTCCCAGCCCCAGCATTTT. The J gene is TRBJ1-5, the V gene TRBV12-5; TRBD1 aligns across 9 bases. CDR3 length: 14 residues. Germline CDR1 and CDR2: LGHNT and FRNRAP. With V trimmed by 5 bases and J by 7 bases, 6 bases remained unmatched.

The CDR3 loop is CASSPGGSGTEAFF. CDR3 DNA sequence: TGTGCCAGCAGCCCAGGGGGTTCTGGGACTGAAGCTTTCTTT. This chain links TRBV7-6 with TRBJ1-1; 7 bases line up with TRBD1. CDR3 size: 14 residues. The ends lost 5 bases at V and 5 bases at J; junction bases unmatched: 8. Looked up from germline, CDR1 is SGHVS and CDR2 is FNYEAQ.